This entry lists 27 T cell receptor beta chains sequenced from one sample in a study of Graves' ophthalmopathy and Graves' hyperthyroidism. Using RNA transcripts, the TCR beta CDR3 regions were amplified. Second-round multiplex PCR followed a first-round RT-PCR using HTBI primers. TCRdb processed the multiplex PCR reads anew with MiXCR; each CDR3 protein has one entry. Here the sample spans some 400,000 distinct CDR3 sequences, approximately 16% being singletons. What was sequenced was peripheral blood. The receptors come from a woman under 30 with Graves' ophthalmopathy.

There are many counts of this clonotype. The V gene is TRBV30, the J gene TRBJ1-6, with 10 nucleotides matching TRBD1. CDR1 is GTSNPN and CDR2 is SVGIG in the germline V gene (reference sequence). The CDR3 runs 14 residues. Trimming cost V 4 bases and J 7 bases; bases outside gene matches: 4. The CDR3 DNA sequence: TGTGCCTGGATCGGACAGGGGGGCAATTCACCCCTCCACTTT. Residues: CAWIGQGGNSPLHF.

This clonotype was seen repeatedly, ten times or more. One end of the junction does not line up with germline, which may come from a read error. The V gene is TRBV28, the J gene TRBJ1-5; no firm D call. The length of the CDR3 is 17 residues. Germline loops: CDR1 MDHEN, CDR2 SYDVKM. CDR3 amino acids: CANSLRVGLGSNQPQHF. The CDR3 nucleotides are TGTGCCAACAGTTTAAGAGTGGGTCTGGGTAGCAATCAGCCCCAGCATTTT.

This clonotype was seen repeatedly, ten times or more. The CDR3 DNA reads TGCGCCAGCCGATACCCTGCTCGGGACTCGAACACTGAAGCTTTCTTT. Translated: CASRYPARDSNTEAFF. The V call is TRBV10-2, the J call TRBJ1-1, with D tentatively TRBD1 (5 bases). Germline loops: CDR1 WSHSY, CDR2 SAAADI. The CDR3 totals 16 residues. Deletions cut 8 bases from V and 1 base from J, with 20 bases between.

This clonotype has only a few counts. This may arise from a read error, as a much more abundant clone is one base away. This chain links TRBV30 with TRBJ1-1; no clear D. Germline CDR1 reads GTSNPN; CDR2 reads SVGIG (reference sequence). The CDR3 consists of 14 residues. Trimming removed 4 bases from V and 6 bases from J, with 18 bases in between. CDR3 sequence: CAWTYDETFAEAFF. In DNA form, the CDR3 reads TGTGCCTGGACCTACGACGAGACCTTCGCTGAAGCTTTCTTT.

This clonotype was counted ten times or more. The V call is TRBV27, the J call TRBJ1-5; no clear D gene. The germline gives CDR1 MNHEY, CDR2 SMNVEV (reference sequence). Trimming removed 2 bases from V and 6 bases from J, with 8 bases in between. The length of the CDR3 is 13 residues. This chain's CDR3 is CASSLLGFQPQHF. DNA of the CDR3: TGTGCCAGCAGTTTACTGGGGTTTCAGCCCCAGCATTTT.

In this sample, this clonotype turned up many times. This chain joins TRBV7-2 and TRBJ1-1; D is undetermined. Germline assignment: CDR1 SGHTA and CDR2 FQGNSA. V lost 3 bases, J lost 0 bases, and 8 bases lay in between. The CDR3 has 14 amino acids. DNA for the CDR3: TGTGCCAGCAGCTTGCCGGCCCTGAACACTGAAGCTTTCTTT. Its protein is CASSLPALNTEAFF.

The table lists this clonotype with many counts. This chain uses TRBV30 with TRBJ1-5, with 9 bases fitting TRBD1. CDR1 is GTSNPN and CDR2 is SVGIG in the germline V gene (reference sequence). The CDR3 length is 15 residues. V dropped 3 bases and J dropped 7; count of bases not matched to a gene: 10. CDR3 DNA: TGTGCCTGGAGGCCGGACAGGGGAGTTCGGCAGCCCCAGCATTTT. Translation: CAWRPDRGVRQPQHF.

This clonotype has a count of ten or more. This chain links TRBV15 with TRBJ2-2, with D possibly being TRBD1 (5 bases). V was pared by 0 bases and J by 5 bases, with 10 bases between. CDR3 length: 15 residues. Germline loops: CDR1 LNHNV, CDR2 YYDKDF (reference sequence). The CDR3 is CATSRDRVRTGELFF. For the CDR3, the DNA is TGTGCCACCAGCAGAGACAGGGTTAGGACCGGGGAGCTGTTTTTT.

Many counts were recorded for this clonotype. The V and J genes are TRBV6-1 and TRBJ1-5; D remains unclear. The V end lost 1 base, the J end lost 10 bases, and 11 bases lay between the germline ends. Germline V gene lookup returns CDR1 MNHNS and CDR2 SASEGT. The CDR3 consists of 13 residues. CDR3 sequence: CASSEEFFSPQHF. In nucleotides, the CDR3 is TGTGCCAGCAGTGAAGAATTTTTTAGTCCCCAGCATTTT.

This clonotype was detected many times. V is TRBV29-1 and J is TRBJ1-1; D may be TRBD1 (6 bases). Looked up from germline, CDR1 is SQVTM and CDR2 is ANQGSEA. V was pared by 8 bases and J by 3 bases, with 19 bases between. The CDR3 consists of 14 residues. CDR3 amino acids: CSLVRGRMDTEAFF. The CDR3 region has the DNA TGCAGCCTAGTCAGGGGTAGAATGGACACTGAAGCTTTCTTT. The whole variable domain, filled in from reference TRBV29-1 and TRBJ1-1, reads SAVISQKPSRDICQRGTSLTIQCQVDSQVTMMFWYRQQPGQSLTLIATANQGSEATYESGFVIDKFPISRPNLTFSTLTVSNMSPEDSSIYLCSLVRGRMDTEAFFGQGTRLTVV.

This clonotype was observed at least ten times. A read error may produce the germline difference seen at one junction end. The chain couples TRBV15 to TRBJ2-5; tentative D call: TRBD2 (5 bases). The V gene's germline CDR1 is LNHNV and CDR2 YYDKDF (reference sequence). This CDR3 is 17 amino acids long. In DNA, the CDR3 is TGTGCCACCAACAGAGATCTGGGGAGAGCGTACCAAGAGACCCAGTACTTC. Translated, it gives CATNRDLGRAYQETQYF.

This chain uses TRBV6-5 with TRBJ2-5, with D unresolved. CDR3 length: 11 residues. Trimming removed 7 bases from V and 4 bases from J, with 7 bases in between. CDR1 MNHEY and CDR2 SVGAGI come from the germline V gene. CDR3 amino acids: CASISGETQYF. CDR3 in DNA: TGTGCCAGCATTTCGGGAGAGACCCAGTACTTC.

The chain combines TRBV7-2 with TRBJ2-7; D unresolved. V gave up 2 bases and J gave up 0 bases, with 11 bases separating them. CDR3 length: 15 residues. Germline CDR1 SGHTA, CDR2 FQGNSA. The CDR3 protein is CASSLQGIRSYEQYF. The CDR3, as DNA: TGTGCCAGCAGCTTACAAGGGATCCGCTCCTACGAGCAGTACTTC.

This clonotype was found many times. The CDR3 loop is CSARQAGETQYF. CDR3 nucleotide sequence: TGCAGTGCTAGACAAGCCGGGGAGACCCAGTACTTC. The V gene is TRBV20-1, the J gene TRBJ2-5; D is unresolved. The V gene's germline CDR1 is DFQATT and CDR2 SNEGSKA (reference sequence). Trimming stripped 2 bases from V and 5 bases from J, with 9 bases between. This CDR3 comprises 12 residues.

This clonotype was detected many times. Given a much more abundant clone one base away, this may be a read error. The missing conserved phenylalanine or tryptophan at the end of this CDR3 makes a read error likely. The rearrangement joins TRBV6-2 or TRBV6-3 to TRBJ2-5, with a weak D call TRBD2 (5 bases). The germline V and J ends were trimmed by 2 bases and 1 base, with 5 bases remaining between them. The CDR3 is 13 residues long. From germline, CDR1 is MNHEY and CDR2 SVGEGT. The CDR3 DNA reads as TGTGCCAGCAGTTACAGCGGCCAAGAGACCCAGTACCTC. It codes for CASSYSGQETQYL.

The chain combines TRBV6-2 or TRBV6-3 with TRBJ2-7, with 8 bases lining up with TRBD2. The J segment lost 0 bases and the V segment lost 2 bases, leaving 9 bases of the junction unmatched. The CDR3 loop spans 17 amino acids. Germline CDR1 and CDR2: MNHEY and SVGEGT. The CDR3 DNA reads as TGTGCCAGCAGTTACACGTTCATCGGGAGGGCCTCCTACGAGCAGTACTTC. It translates to CASSYTFIGRASYEQYF.

This clonotype has a count of ten or more. The rearrangement joins TRBV29-1 to TRBJ1-2, with no clear D. Germline CDR1 is SQVTM and CDR2 is ANQGSEA. V gave up 7 bases and J gave up 4 bases, with 16 bases separating them. The CDR3 is made up of 13 amino acids. The CDR3 DNA reads as TGCAGCGCCCCCACGGGCAATGCCTATGGCTACACCTTC. Its protein product is CSAPTGNAYGYTF.

The table lists this clonotype with many counts. V and J are TRBV7-8 and TRBJ1-3; a possible D gene is TRBD1 (6 bases). This CDR3 contains 13 residues. Per the germline V gene, CDR1 is SGHVS and CDR2 is FQNEAQ. The V gene lost 6 bases and the J gene lost 0 bases, with 6 bases spanning the gap. The CDR3 region has the DNA TGTGCCAGCAGGGACAGCTCTGGAAACACCATATATTTT. It translates to CASRDSSGNTIYF.

The chain recombines TRBV6-5 with TRBJ1-6, with 11 nucleotides matching TRBD1. Unmatched junction bases numbered 4, after V lost 2 bases and J lost 7 bases. This CDR3 has 16 amino acids. Germline-derived CDR1 and CDR2 are MNHEY and SVGAGI. In DNA, the CDR3 is TGTGCCAGCAGTTACGACGGGACAGGGGGGAATTCACCCCTCCACTTT. This gives the protein CASSYDGTGGNSPLHF.

This clonotype was seen repeatedly, ten times or more. J is TRBJ1-2 and V is TRBV10-2; D unclear. The CDR3 runs to 12 residues. The V gene's germline CDR1 is WSHSY and CDR2 SAAADI. Deletions cut 6 bases from V and 4 bases from J, with 9 bases between. CDR3 sequence (DNA): TGCGCCAGCAGGGGCGTCTCCTATGGCTACACCTTC. It yields the protein CASRGVSYGYTF.

This clonotype was seen only a few times. The V gene is TRBV2, the J gene TRBJ2-7; perhaps TRBD1 as D (6 bases). The CDR3 is 13 amino acids. Between the trimmed V and J ends, which lost 10 bases and 5 bases, there was a span of 18 bases. CDR1 and CDR2 from the germline V gene are SNHLY and FYNNEI. CDR3 residues: CATKMDRPNEQYF. As DNA, the CDR3 is TGTGCCACCAAAATGGACAGACCCAACGAGCAGTACTTC.

This clonotype was counted ten times or more. V usage is TRBV29-1 and J usage is TRBJ2-7; weak D call: TRBD1 (6 bases). The CDR3 covers 12 residues. Deletions cut 3 bases from V and 7 bases from J, with 13 bases between. The germline CDR1 and CDR2 sequences are SQVTM and ANQGSEA. In nucleotides, the CDR3 is TGCAGCGTTGATATGGGGGCAGATGAGCAGTACTTC. This codes for CSVDMGADEQYF.

The J gene is TRBJ2-5, the V gene TRBV19; possibly TRBD2 for D (5 bases). The germline CDR1 and CDR2 sequences are LNHDA and SQIVND (reference sequence). Trimming pared 3 bases from V and 3 bases from J, leaving 5 bases between. The CDR3 contains 12 residues. This CDR3 is CASSIGEETQYF. As DNA, the CDR3 is TGTGCCAGTAGTATCGGGGAAGAGACCCAGTACTTC. Looking up the rest from reference TRBV19 and TRBJ2-5 gives the full variable domain: DGGITQSPKYLFRKEGQNVTLSCEQNLNHDAMYWYRQDPGQGLRLIYYSQIVNDFQKGDIAEGYSVSREKKESFPLTVTSAQKNPTAFYLCASSIGEETQYFGPGTRLLVL.

The count of this clonotype is one. The V call is TRBV6-2 or TRBV6-3, the J call TRBJ1-5, with D possibly being TRBD1 (6 bases). From germline, CDR1 is MNHEY and CDR2 SVGEGT. CDR3 length equals 12 residues. The germline V and J ends were trimmed by 6 bases and 7 bases, with 10 bases remaining between them. In DNA, the CDR3 is TGTGCCAGCAGCCACAGGGAACAGCCCCAGCATTTT. Amino acids: CASSHREQPQHF.

The V call is TRBV10-3, the J call TRBJ2-7; D call uncertain. Germline V gives CDR1 ENHRY, CDR2 SYGVKD. V gave up 6 bases and J gave up 4 bases, with 7 bases separating them. CDR3 size: 11 residues. CDR3 bases: TGTGCCATCAGGGACGAGTACGAGCAGTACTTC. Protein product: CAIRDEYEQYF.

The sample holds a few counts of this clonotype. The V gene is TRBV6-5, the J gene TRBJ1-2, with 9 bases fitting TRBD1. This CDR3 region has 16 residues. CDR1 and CDR2 from the germline V gene are MNHEY and SVGAGI. The V and J ends lost 2 bases and 0 bases, in that order; junction bases with no gene match: 4. DNA for the CDR3: TGTGCCAGCAGTTACGGGACAGGGCAAGCTAACTATGGCTACACCTTC. The encoded protein is CASSYGTGQANYGYTF.

This clonotype has at least ten counts. The chain uses TRBV7-3 and TRBJ2-2; no clear D gene. Trimming removed 1 base at V and 5 bases at J, with 11 bases between. Germline V gene sequence: CDR1 SGHTA, CDR2 FQGTGA. The CDR3 runs to 15 residues. In nucleotides, the CDR3 is TGTGCCAGCAGCTTAATAGGTGGCCGTACCGGGGAGCTGTTTTTT. Its translation is CASSLIGGRTGELFF. Full variable domain (missing parts from reference TRBV7-3 and TRBJ2-2): GAGVSQTPSNKVTEKGKYVELRCDPISGHTALYWYRQSLGQGPEFLIYFQGTGAADDSGLPNDRFFAVRPEGSVSTLKIQRTERGDSAVYLCASSLIGGRTGELFFGEGSRLTVL.